Shown below are 3 T cell receptor beta chains from a single sample sequenced in a study of radiotherapy plus CTLA-4 blockade in lung cancer. Sequencing used immunoSEQ multiplex PCR; TCRdb keeps in-frame clones, though not all of them. The table shows approximately 28,000 clones, with about 79% occurring only once. The sequencing here drew on peripheral blood, taken from a patient treated with radiotherapy plus ipilimumab. All receptors come from a human donor with non-small cell lung cancer that progressed on radiotherapy plus ipilimumab.

The chain links TRBV19 to TRBJ1-2, with 9 bases identical to TRBD1. J was trimmed by 3 bases and V by 5 bases; bases with no gene match: 13. CDR1 and CDR2 from the germline V gene are LNHDA and SQIVND (reference sequence). This CDR3 is 17 amino acids long. CDR3 sequence reads: CASSPLRDRVPDYGYTF. The CDR3 DNA is TGTGCCAGTAGTCCTCTCCGGGACAGGGTCCCGGACTATGGCTACACCTTC. Supplemented by reference TRBV19 and TRBJ1-2, the full variable domain reads DGGITQSPKYLFRKEGQNVTLSCEQNLNHDAMYWYRQDPGQGLRLIYYSQIVNDFQKGDIAEGYSVSREKKESFPLTVTSAQKNPTAFYLCASSPLRDRVPDYGYTFGSGTRLTVV.

In DNA, the CDR3 is TGTGCCATCAGCGCGACTCCTAGCTCCTACAATGAGCAGTTCTTC. Protein sequence: CAISATPSSYNEQFF. The chain links TRBV10-3 to TRBJ2-1; D unresolved. Germline V gene sequence: CDR1 ENHRY, CDR2 SYGVKD. The CDR3 covers 15 residues. V was clipped by 6 bases and J by 0 bases, with 12 bases between them.

This chain connects TRBV28 to TRBJ2-7; TRBD1 matches 7 bases. The CDR3 has 15 residues. Germline CDR1 reads MDHEN; CDR2 reads SYDVKM. Losses at the gene ends were 4 bases for V and 3 bases for J; bases not matched to a gene: 9. The CDR3 spells CASSSLTQGVYEQYF. CDR3 DNA sequence: TGTGCCAGCAGTTCCCTTACCCAGGGGGTCTACGAGCAGTACTTC.